A single sample gave rise to the 6 T cell receptor beta chains below, sequenced in a study of graft-versus-host responses after intestinal transplantation. The protocol was immunoSEQ multiplex PCR, while the TCRdb copy is restricted to in-frame clones and leaves out a portion. The table lists roughly 56,000 clones, around 90% of them singletons. Material: PBMCs, obtained roughly 120 days after intestinal transplantation. All receptors derive from a human patient who received an intestinal transplant, so some T cells may come from the graft donor.

This chain links TRBV5-4 with TRBJ1-1; unclear D gene. CDR1 is SGHNT, CDR2 YYREEE, per germline (reference sequence). The ends were cut back, 1 base at V and 5 bases at J, with 12 bases in the middle. The CDR3 consists of 14 residues. The CDR3 DNA reads as TGTGCCAGCAGCTTGTTCCCGGAGTGGACTGAAGCTTTCTTT. Its protein is CASSLFPEWTEAFF.

V is TRBV7-9 and J is TRBJ2-1, with 11 positions matching TRBD2. Germline CDR1 and CDR2: SEHNR and FQNEAQ (reference sequence). The CDR3 has 17 residues. J gave up 3 bases and V 4 bases, and 8 bases lay outside the gene matches. This chain's CDR3 is CASSSPIGTSGYNEQFF. The CDR3 coding sequence is TGTGCCAGCAGCTCCCCCATCGGGACTAGCGGCTACAATGAGCAGTTCTTC.

This clone was counted between two and nine times. Mismatch with germline at one junction end may stem from a read error. The gene calls are TRBV2 and TRBJ2-5; D not certain. Per germline, CDR1 SNHLY and CDR2 FYNNEI. This CDR3 comprises 14 residues. The CDR3 DNA reads TGTGCCAGCACTGAATGGGCTGGCCAAGAGACCCAGTACTTC. Its protein product is CASTEWAGQETQYF.

This clone was found a few times. The chain couples TRBV6-6 to TRBJ1-3; no clear D gene. This CDR3 has 16 amino acids. V was cut by 0 bases and J by 0 bases, with 9 bases left in between. CDR1 is MNHNY, CDR2 SVGAGI, per germline (reference sequence). CDR3 sequence (DNA): TGTGCCAGCAGTTACTCGGTTGCAGACTCTGGAAACACCATATATTTT. The encoded protein is CASSYSVADSGNTIYF.

The CDR3 protein is CASRRQGKIDEQYF. The CDR3 DNA sequence: TGTGCCAGTAGGCGACAGGGAAAAATCGACGAGCAGTACTTC. V is TRBV19 and J is TRBJ2-7; the match to TRBD1 covers 7 bases. This CDR3 contains 14 residues. Looked up from germline, CDR1 is LNHDA and CDR2 is SQIVND (reference sequence). Trimming removed 6 bases from V and 5 bases from J; junction bases left unmatched: 10. Full variable domain (missing parts from reference TRBV19 and TRBJ2-7): DGGITQSPKYLFRKEGQNVTLSCEQNLNHDAMYWYRQDPGQGLRLIYYSQIVNDFQKGDIAEGYSVSREKKESFPLTVTSAQKNPTAFYLCASRRQGKIDEQYFGPGTRLTVT.

V gene TRBV5-4 combines with J gene TRBJ2-3; D is perhaps TRBD1 (8 bases). Germline CDR1 SGHNT, CDR2 YYREEE (reference sequence). The germline V and J ends were trimmed by 3 bases and 3 bases, with 17 bases remaining between them. The CDR3 runs to 16 residues. The CDR3 loop is CASSYYTGGGTDTQYF. Written as DNA, the CDR3 is TGTGCCAGCAGCTACTATACAGGGGGAGGGACAGATACGCAGTATTTT.